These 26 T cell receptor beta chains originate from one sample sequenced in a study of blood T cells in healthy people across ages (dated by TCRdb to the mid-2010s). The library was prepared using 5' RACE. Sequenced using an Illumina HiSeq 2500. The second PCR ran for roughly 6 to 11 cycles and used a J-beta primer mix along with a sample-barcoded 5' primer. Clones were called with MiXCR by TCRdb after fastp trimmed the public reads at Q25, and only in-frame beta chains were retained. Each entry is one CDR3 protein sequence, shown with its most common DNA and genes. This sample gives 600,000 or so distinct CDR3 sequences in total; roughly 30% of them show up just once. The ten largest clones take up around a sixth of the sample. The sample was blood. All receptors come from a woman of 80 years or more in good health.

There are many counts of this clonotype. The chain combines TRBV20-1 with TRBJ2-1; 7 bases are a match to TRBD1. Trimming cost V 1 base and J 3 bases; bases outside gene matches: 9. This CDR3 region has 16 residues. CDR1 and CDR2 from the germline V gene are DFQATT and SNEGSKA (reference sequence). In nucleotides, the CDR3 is TGCAGTGCTAGAGGAACCGGGACAGCCCTCTACAATGAGCAGTTCTTC. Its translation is CSARGTGTALYNEQFF.

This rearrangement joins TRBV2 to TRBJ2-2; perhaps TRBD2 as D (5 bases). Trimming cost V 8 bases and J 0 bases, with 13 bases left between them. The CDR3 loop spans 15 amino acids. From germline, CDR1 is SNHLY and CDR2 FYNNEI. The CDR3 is CASLTGFANTGELFF. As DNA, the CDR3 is TGTGCCAGCCTAACGGGATTCGCGAACACCGGGGAGCTGTTTTTT.

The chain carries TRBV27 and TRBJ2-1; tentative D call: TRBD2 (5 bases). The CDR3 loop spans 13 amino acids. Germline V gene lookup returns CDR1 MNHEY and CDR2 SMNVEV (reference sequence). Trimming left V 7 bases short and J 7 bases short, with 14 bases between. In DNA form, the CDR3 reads TGTGCCAGCACCTCGGGGTCTGCGAATGAGCAGTTCTTC. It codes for CASTSGSANEQFF.

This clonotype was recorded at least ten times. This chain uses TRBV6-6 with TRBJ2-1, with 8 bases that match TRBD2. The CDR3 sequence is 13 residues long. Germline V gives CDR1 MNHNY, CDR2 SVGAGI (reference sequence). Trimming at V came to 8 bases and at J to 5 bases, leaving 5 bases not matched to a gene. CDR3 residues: CASVPGGHNEQFF. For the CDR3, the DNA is TGTGCCAGCGTACCGGGGGGGCACAATGAGCAGTTCTTC.

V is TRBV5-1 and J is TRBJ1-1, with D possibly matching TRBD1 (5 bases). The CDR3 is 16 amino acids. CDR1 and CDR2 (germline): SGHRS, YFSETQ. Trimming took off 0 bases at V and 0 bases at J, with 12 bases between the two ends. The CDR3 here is CASSLANKGMNTEAFF. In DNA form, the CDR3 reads TGCGCCAGCAGCTTGGCTAACAAGGGGATGAACACTGAAGCTTTCTTT.

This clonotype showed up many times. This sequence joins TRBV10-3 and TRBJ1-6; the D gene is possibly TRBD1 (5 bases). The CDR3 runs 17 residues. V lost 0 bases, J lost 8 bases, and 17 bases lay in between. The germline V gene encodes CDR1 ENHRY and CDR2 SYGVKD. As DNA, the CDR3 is TGTGCCATCAGTGAGTCGAATGGGGGAAGGGCGGATTCACCCCTCCACTTT. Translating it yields CAISESNGGRADSPLHF.

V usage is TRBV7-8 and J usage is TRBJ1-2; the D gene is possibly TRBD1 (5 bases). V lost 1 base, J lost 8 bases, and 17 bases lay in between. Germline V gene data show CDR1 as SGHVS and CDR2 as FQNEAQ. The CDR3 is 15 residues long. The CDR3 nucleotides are TGTGCCAGCAGCTTAGATGTAACAGGCCGACGGGGCTACACCTTC. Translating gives CASSLDVTGRRGYTF. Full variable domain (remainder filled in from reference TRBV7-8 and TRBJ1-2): GAGVSQSPRYKVAKRGQDVALRCDPISGHVSLFWYQQALGQGPEFLTYFQNEAQLDKSGLPSDRFFAERPEGSVSTLKIQRTQQEDSAVYLCASSLDVTGRRGYTFGSGTRLTVV.

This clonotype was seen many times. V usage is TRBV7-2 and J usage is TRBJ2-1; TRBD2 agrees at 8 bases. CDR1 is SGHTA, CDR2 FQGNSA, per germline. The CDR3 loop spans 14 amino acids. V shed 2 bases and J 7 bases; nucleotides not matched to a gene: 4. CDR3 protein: CASSLSASGNEQFF. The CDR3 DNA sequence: TGTGCCAGCAGCTTAAGTGCTAGCGGGAATGAGCAGTTCTTC.

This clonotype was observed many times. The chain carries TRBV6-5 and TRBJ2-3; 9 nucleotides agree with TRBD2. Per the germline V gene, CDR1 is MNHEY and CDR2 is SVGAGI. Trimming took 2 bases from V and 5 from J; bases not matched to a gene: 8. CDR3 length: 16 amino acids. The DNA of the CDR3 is TGTGCCAGCAGTTACGGGATAGCGGGGGCGGGAGATACGCAGTATTTT. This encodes CASSYGIAGAGDTQYF.

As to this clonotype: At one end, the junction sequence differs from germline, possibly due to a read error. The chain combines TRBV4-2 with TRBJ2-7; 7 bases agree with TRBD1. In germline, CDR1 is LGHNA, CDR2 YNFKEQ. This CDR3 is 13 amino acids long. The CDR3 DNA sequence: TGTACCAGCAGCCAACAGGGGCCCCACGAGCAGTACTTC. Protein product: CTSSQQGPHEQYF.

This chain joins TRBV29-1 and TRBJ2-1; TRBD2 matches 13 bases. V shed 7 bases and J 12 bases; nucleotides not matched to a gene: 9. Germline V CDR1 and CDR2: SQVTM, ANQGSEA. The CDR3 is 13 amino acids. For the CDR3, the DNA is TGCAGCGCTGGGACTAGCGGGGCCGATGGGCAGTTCTTC. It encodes CSAGTSGADGQFF.

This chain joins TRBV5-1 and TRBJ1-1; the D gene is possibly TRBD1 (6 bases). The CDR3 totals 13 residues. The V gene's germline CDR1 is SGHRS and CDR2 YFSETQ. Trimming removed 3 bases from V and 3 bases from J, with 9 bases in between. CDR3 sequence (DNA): TGCGCCAGCAGCTGGGAGGGGGACACTGAAGCTTTCTTT. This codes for CASSWEGDTEAFF.

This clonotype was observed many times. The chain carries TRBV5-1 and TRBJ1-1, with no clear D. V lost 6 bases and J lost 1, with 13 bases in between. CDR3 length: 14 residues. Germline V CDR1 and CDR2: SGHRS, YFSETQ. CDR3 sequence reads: CASTPRGGNTEAFF. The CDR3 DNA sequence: TGCGCCAGCACCCCGCGGGGTGGGAACACTGAAGCTTTCTTT.

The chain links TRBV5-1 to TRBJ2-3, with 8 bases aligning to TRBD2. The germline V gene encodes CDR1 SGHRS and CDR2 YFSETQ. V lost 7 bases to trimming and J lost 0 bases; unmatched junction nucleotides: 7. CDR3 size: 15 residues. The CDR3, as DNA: TGCGCCAGCGGATTAGCGGGACCTAGCACAGATACGCAGTATTTT. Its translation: CASGLAGPSTDTQYF.

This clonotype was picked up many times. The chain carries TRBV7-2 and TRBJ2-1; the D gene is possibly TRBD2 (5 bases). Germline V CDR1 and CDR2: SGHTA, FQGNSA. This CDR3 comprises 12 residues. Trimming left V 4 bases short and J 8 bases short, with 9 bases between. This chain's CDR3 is CASSWAGDEQFF. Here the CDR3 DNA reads TGTGCCAGCAGCTGGGCCGGGGATGAGCAGTTCTTC.

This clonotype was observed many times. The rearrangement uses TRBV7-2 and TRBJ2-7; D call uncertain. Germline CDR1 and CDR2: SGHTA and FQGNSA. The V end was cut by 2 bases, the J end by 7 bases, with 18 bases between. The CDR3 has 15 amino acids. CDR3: CASSLKWALPGEQYF. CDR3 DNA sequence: TGTGCCAGCAGCTTAAAATGGGCATTACCTGGGGAGCAGTACTTC.

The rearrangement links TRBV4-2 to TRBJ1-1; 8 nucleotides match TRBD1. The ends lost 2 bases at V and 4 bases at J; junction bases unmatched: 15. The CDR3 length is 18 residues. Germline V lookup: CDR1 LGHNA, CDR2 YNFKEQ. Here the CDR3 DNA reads TGTGCCAGCAGCCAAAGGAGAGGGCAGGGGGCAGGTGGCACTGAAGCTTTCTTT. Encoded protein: CASSQRRGQGAGGTEAFF.

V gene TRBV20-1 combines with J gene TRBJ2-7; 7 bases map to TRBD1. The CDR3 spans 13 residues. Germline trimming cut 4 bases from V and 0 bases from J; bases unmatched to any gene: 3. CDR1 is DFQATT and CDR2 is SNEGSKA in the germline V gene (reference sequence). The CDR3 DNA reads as TGCAGTGCTACCCGGGACAGCTCCTACGAGCAGTACTTC. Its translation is CSATRDSSYEQYF.

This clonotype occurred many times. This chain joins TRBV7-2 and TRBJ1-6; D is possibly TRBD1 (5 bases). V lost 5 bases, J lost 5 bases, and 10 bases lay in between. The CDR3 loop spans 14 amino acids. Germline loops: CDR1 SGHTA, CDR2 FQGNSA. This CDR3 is CASSPGRNNSPLHF. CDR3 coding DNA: TGTGCCAGCAGCCCGGGACGGAATAATTCACCCCTCCACTTT.

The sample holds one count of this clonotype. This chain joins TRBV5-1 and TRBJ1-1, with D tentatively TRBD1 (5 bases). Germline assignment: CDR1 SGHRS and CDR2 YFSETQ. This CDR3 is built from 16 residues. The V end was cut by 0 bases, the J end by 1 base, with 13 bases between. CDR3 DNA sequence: TGCGCCAGCAGCTTGGTAGCCGGGGCCGAGAACACTGAAGCTTTCTTT. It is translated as CASSLVAGAENTEAFF.

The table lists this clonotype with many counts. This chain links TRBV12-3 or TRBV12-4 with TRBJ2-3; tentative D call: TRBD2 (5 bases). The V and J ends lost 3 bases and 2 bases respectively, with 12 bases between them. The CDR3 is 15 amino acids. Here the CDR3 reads CASSFVGGYTDTQYF. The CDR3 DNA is TGTGCCAGCAGTTTTGTTGGCGGGTACACAGATACGCAGTATTTT.

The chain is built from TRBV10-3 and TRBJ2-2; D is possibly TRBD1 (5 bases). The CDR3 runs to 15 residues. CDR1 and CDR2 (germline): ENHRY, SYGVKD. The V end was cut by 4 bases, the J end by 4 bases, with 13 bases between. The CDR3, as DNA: TGTGCCATCAGTGGATCGCAGGGCCTCACCGGGGAGCTGTTTTTT. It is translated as CAISGSQGLTGELFF.

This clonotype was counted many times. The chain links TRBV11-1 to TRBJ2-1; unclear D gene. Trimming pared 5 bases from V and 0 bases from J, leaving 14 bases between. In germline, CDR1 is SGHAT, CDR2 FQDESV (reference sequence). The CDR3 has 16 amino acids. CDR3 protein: CASSVRFSSSYNEQFF. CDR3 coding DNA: TGTGCCAGCAGCGTCCGGTTCTCAAGCTCCTACAATGAGCAGTTCTTC.

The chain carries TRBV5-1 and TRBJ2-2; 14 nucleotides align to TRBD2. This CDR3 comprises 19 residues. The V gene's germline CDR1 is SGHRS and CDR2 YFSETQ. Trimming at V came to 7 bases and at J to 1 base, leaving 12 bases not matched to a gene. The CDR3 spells CASWSTGTSGGLNTGELFF. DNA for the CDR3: TGCGCCAGCTGGTCTACCGGGACTAGCGGGGGTTTGAACACCGGGGAGCTGTTTTTT.

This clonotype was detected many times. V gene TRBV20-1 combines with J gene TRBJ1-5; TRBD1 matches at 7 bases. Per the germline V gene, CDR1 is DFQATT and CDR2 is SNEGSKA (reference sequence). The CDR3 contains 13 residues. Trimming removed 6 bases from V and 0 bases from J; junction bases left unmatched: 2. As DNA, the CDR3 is TGCAGTGCCCAGGGGGGTAGCAATCAGCCCCAGCATTTT. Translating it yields CSAQGGSNQPQHF.

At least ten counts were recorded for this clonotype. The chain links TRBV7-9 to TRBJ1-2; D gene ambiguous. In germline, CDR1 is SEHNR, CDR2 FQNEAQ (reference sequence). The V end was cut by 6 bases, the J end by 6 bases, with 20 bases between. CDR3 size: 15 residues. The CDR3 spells CASRSRRDRYDGYTF. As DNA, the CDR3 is TGTGCCAGCAGATCACGCCGGGATAGATATGATGGCTACACCTTC.